This entry lists 21 T cell receptor beta chains sequenced from one sample in a study of control samples from healthy donors and cancer patients. The data were produced by immunoSEQ multiplex PCR, yet TCRdb's version contains in-frame clones alone and is incomplete. The sample has 130,000 or so clones; around 86% are singletons. Specimen: blood. These receptors were collected from a man aged 40-55 years in good health.

V usage is TRBV18 and J usage is TRBJ2-1, with unresolved D. Trimming left V 6 bases short and J 5 bases short, with 8 bases between. The CDR3 is 12 residues long. From germline, CDR1 is KGHSH and CDR2 LQKENI. The CDR3 here is CASSRADNEQFF. CDR3 nucleotides: TGTGCCAGCTCTCGGGCGGACAATGAGCAGTTCTTC.

This rearrangement joins TRBV4-3 to TRBJ2-4; tentative D call: TRBD1 (6 bases). This CDR3 has 14 residues. Germline V lookup: CDR1 LGHNA, CDR2 YSLEER. Trimming removed 3 bases from V and 7 bases from J, with 13 bases in between. CDR3 amino acids: CASSQDSGPNIQYF. The CDR3 region has the DNA TGCGCCAGCAGCCAGGACAGCGGCCCGAACATTCAGTACTTC.

The CDR3 loop reads CASSQGTGTGVGLDTQYF. CDR3 bases: TGCGCCAGCAGCCAAGGGACCGGGACAGGGGTTGGATTAGATACGCAGTATTTT. The chain has TRBV4-3 and TRBJ2-3; 10 bases line up with TRBD1. The CDR3 covers 18 residues. J lost 5 bases, V lost 1 base, and 12 bases had no gene match. Germline assignment: CDR1 LGHNA and CDR2 YSLEER.

CDR3 sequence (DNA): TGTGCCAGCAGCACGACAGGGAACACTGAAGCTTTCTTT. Protein: CASSTTGNTEAFF. The V and J genes are TRBV12-3 or TRBV12-4 and TRBJ1-1, with D perhaps TRBD1 (6 bases). This CDR3 is 13 amino acids long. Deletions cut 6 bases from V and 1 base from J, with 9 bases between.

The genes are TRBV24-1 and TRBJ1-5; 9 nucleotides agree with TRBD1. Germline V gene lookup returns CDR1 KGHDR and CDR2 SFDVKD. The CDR3 is 15 amino acids. With V trimmed by 5 bases and J by 1 base, 2 bases remained unmatched. CDR3 sequence: CATSVTGGSNQPQHF. In DNA, the CDR3 is TGTGCCACCAGTGTGACAGGGGGGAGCAATCAGCCCCAGCATTTT.

This clone was seen once. The chain combines TRBV29-1 with TRBJ2-2; 7 nucleotides agree with TRBD2. The CDR3 length is 14 residues. V dropped 7 bases and J dropped 7; count of bases not matched to a gene: 12. Germline CDR1 and CDR2: SQVTM and ANQGSEA. CDR3 nucleotide sequence: TGCAGCGCCTGGGGGGGGACCACGGGCGGGGAGCTGTTTTTT. It yields the protein CSAWGGTTGGELFF.

The rearrangement links TRBV28 to TRBJ1-2; 8 bases map to TRBD1. The CDR3 covers 14 residues. V shed 6 bases, J shed 2 bases, and the junction held 5 bases outside the gene matches. The germline V gene encodes CDR1 MDHEN and CDR2 SYDVKM. The DNA for the CDR3 is TGTGCCAGCAGGACAGGGGATGCGAACTATGGCTACACCTTC. This gives the protein CASRTGDANYGYTF.

The chain carries TRBV7-8 and TRBJ2-1; possibly TRBD2 for D (6 bases). This CDR3 has 13 residues. Germline CDR1 SGHVS, CDR2 FQNEAQ. V lost 1 base, J lost 11 bases, and 12 bases lay in between. This chain's CDR3 is CASSLGYREQQFF. The CDR3 nucleotides read TGTGCCAGCAGCTTAGGTTACCGGGAGCAGCAGTTCTTC.

The chain joins TRBV7-2 to TRBJ2-7, with D possibly being TRBD1 (5 bases). The length of the CDR3 is 15 residues. Per the germline V gene, CDR1 is SGHTA and CDR2 is FQGNSA. With 1 base removed from V and 3 bases from J, the gap between germline ends came to 13 bases. As DNA, the CDR3 is TGTGCCAGCAGCTTAGGGGCAGGGAATTTCTACGAGCAGTACTTC. It translates to CASSLGAGNFYEQYF.

The J gene is TRBJ1-1, the V gene TRBV6-5, with TRBD1 as a possible D gene (5 bases). CDR1 and CDR2 (germline): MNHEY, SVGAGI. With 6 bases removed from V and 4 bases from J, the gap between germline ends came to 9 bases. The CDR3 totals 12 residues. The CDR3 DNA reads as TGTGCCAGCAGACCCGGGGGCACTGAAGCTTTCTTT. Its translation is CASRPGGTEAFF.

This clone showed up just once. CDR3 sequence reads: CASSPDRAGTYEQYF. CDR3 sequence (DNA): TGTGCCAGCAGCCCGGACAGGGCGGGAACCTACGAGCAGTACTTC. The V call is TRBV6-5, the J call TRBJ2-7; 8 nucleotides align to TRBD1. The junction had 9 bases not matched to a gene; V was cut back by 6 bases and J by 2 bases. This CDR3 contains 15 residues. From germline, CDR1 is MNHEY and CDR2 SVGAGI.

This chain connects TRBV13 to TRBJ2-5; D gene ambiguous. V was shortened by 4 bases and J by 7 bases, with 13 bases between the two germline ends. This CDR3 has 13 residues. The germline gives CDR1 PRHDT, CDR2 FYEKMQ (reference sequence). This CDR3 is CASSSRAFGTQYF. CDR3 nucleotide sequence: TGTGCCAGCAGCTCCCGGGCCTTCGGGACCCAGTACTTC.

The rearrangement joins TRBV7-2 to TRBJ2-1; D possibly corresponds to TRBD1 (6 bases). V gave up 4 bases and J gave up 0 bases, with 16 bases separating them. The CDR3 loop spans 17 amino acids. Looked up from germline, CDR1 is SGHTA and CDR2 is FQGNSA. The CDR3 region is CASSSQSLDSSYNEQFF. Written as DNA, the CDR3 is TGTGCCAGCAGCTCCCAGTCACTGGACAGCTCCTACAATGAGCAGTTCTTC.

This chain joins TRBV6-4 and TRBJ2-3, with 13 bases that match TRBD2. Germline lookup yields CDR1 MRHNA and CDR2 SNTAGT. Trimming at V came to 8 bases and at J to 6 bases, leaving 8 bases not matched to a gene. This CDR3 is built from 15 residues. DNA for the CDR3: TGTGCCAGCTCCTGGACTAGCGGGGGCGGGGATACGCAGTATTTT. It codes for CASSWTSGGGDTQYF.

With respect to this clone: Other nucleotide sequences in the sample specify the same CDR3. V usage is TRBV10-1 and J usage is TRBJ1-1; possible D gene TRBD1, 5 bases. From germline, CDR1 is WNHNN and CDR2 SYGVQD (reference sequence). The V gene lost 9 bases and the J gene lost 1 base, with 9 bases spanning the gap. The CDR3 runs 12 residues. The DNA of the CDR3 is TGCGCCAGTTCGGGGGGGAACACTGAAGCTTTCTTT. This translates into CASSGGNTEAFF.

The rearrangement joins TRBV6-5 to TRBJ2-5; 11 bases line up with TRBD2. Germline lookup yields CDR1 MNHEY and CDR2 SVGAGI. Losses at the gene ends were 2 bases for V and 4 bases for J; bases not matched to a gene: 6. The CDR3 is 16 amino acids. CDR3 sequence (DNA): TGTGCCAGCAGTTACCCCACTAGCGGGGGAGGAGAGACCCAGTACTTC. It yields the protein CASSYPTSGGGETQYF.

The chain couples TRBV4-3 to TRBJ1-1; D call uncertain. V was clipped by 6 bases and J by 1 base, with 9 bases between them. This CDR3 region has 13 residues. Germline CDR1 LGHNA, CDR2 YSLEER. CDR3 DNA: TGCGCCAGCAGTCTGACTCCGAACACTGAAGCTTTCTTT. This codes for CASSLTPNTEAFF.

This chain links TRBV24-1 with TRBJ2-3, with D tentatively TRBD2 (6 bases). The CDR3 runs 16 residues. Per the germline V gene, CDR1 is KGHDR and CDR2 is SFDVKD. With 2 bases removed from V and 2 bases from J, the gap between germline ends came to 13 bases. CDR3 region: CATSDYSAGHTDTQYF. The CDR3 DNA reads as TGTGCCACCAGTGATTATTCAGCGGGCCACACAGATACGCAGTATTTT.

This sequence joins TRBV4-1 and TRBJ2-1; unclear D gene. V lost 1 base and J lost 4, with 11 bases in between. CDR3 length: 15 amino acids. Germline loops: CDR1 MGHRA, CDR2 YSYEKL. The CDR3 loop reads CASSQVYTAYNEQFF. CDR3 DNA: TGCGCCAGCAGCCAAGTTTATACAGCTTACAATGAGCAGTTCTTC.

This chain uses TRBV7-2 with TRBJ2-5; TRBD2 agrees at 12 bases. The length of the CDR3 is 17 residues. The ends lost 1 base at V and 7 bases at J; junction bases unmatched: 10. Germline lookup yields CDR1 SGHTA and CDR2 FQGNSA. CDR3 bases: TGTGCCAGCAGCTTAGAAGGGACTAGCGGGCTAGTAGGGACCCAGTACTTC. It translates to CASSLEGTSGLVGTQYF.

This sequence joins TRBV3-1 (or the pseudogene TRBV3-2) and TRBJ1-1, with D perhaps matching TRBD1 (6 bases). V was pared by 3 bases and J by 4 bases, with 15 bases between. This CDR3 spans 15 amino acids. Germline lookup yields CDR1 LGHDT and CDR2 YNNKEL (reference sequence). The CDR3 loop reads CASSQRGRGGTEAFF. The CDR3 DNA sequence: TGTGCCAGCAGCCAGCGGGGCAGGGGTGGCACTGAAGCTTTCTTT.